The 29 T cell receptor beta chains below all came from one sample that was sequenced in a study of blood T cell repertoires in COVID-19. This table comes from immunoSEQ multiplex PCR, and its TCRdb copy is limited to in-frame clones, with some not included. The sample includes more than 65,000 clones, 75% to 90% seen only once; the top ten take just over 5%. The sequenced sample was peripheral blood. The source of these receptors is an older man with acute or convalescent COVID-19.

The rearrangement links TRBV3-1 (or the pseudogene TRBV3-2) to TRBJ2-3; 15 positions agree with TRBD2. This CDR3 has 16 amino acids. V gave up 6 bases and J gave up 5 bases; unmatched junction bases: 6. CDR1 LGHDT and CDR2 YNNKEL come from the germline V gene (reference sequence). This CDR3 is CASSWTSGGARDTQYF. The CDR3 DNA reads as TGTGCCAGCAGTTGGACTAGCGGGGGGGCCCGAGATACGCAGTATTTT.

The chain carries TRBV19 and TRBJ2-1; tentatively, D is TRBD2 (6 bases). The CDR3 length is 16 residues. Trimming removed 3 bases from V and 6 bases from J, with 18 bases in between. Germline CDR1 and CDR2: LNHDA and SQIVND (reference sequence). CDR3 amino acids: CASSIQARRDGNEQFF. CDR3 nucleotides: TGTGCCAGTAGTATTCAAGCTCGGCGGGATGGCAATGAGCAGTTCTTC. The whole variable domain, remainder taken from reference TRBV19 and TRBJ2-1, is DGGITQSPKYLFRKEGQNVTLSCEQNLNHDAMYWYRQDPGQGLRLIYYSQIVNDFQKGDIAEGYSVSREKKESFPLTVTSAQKNPTAFYLCASSIQARRDGNEQFFGPGTRLTVL.

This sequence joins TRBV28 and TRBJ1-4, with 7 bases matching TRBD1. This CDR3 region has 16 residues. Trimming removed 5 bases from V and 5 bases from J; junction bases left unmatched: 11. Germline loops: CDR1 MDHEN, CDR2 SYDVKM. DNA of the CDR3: TGTGCCAGCAGTCTTCCAAGACAGGGATTAAATGAAAAACTGTTTTTT. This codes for CASSLPRQGLNEKLFF.

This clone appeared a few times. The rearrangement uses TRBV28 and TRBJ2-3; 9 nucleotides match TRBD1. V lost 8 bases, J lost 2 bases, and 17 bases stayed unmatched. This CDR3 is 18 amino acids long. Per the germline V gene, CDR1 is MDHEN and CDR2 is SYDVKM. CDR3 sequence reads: CASERSPTGGRNTDTQYF. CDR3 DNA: TGTGCCAGCGAGAGAAGCCCCACAGGGGGCAGGAACACAGATACGCAGTATTTT.

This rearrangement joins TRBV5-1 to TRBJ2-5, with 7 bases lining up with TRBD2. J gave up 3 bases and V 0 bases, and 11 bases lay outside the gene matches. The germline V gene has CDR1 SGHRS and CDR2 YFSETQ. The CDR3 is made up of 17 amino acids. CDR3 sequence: CASSLAVASGAKETQYF. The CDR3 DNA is TGCGCCAGCAGCTTGGCCGTTGCTAGCGGAGCGAAAGAGACCCAGTACTTC. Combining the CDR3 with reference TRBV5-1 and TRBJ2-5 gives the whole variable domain KAGVTQTPRYLIKTRGQQVTLSCSPISGHRSVSWYQQTPGQGLQFLFEYFSETQRNKGNFPGRFSGRQFSNSRSEMNVSTLELGDSALYLCASSLAVASGAKETQYFGPGTRLLVL.

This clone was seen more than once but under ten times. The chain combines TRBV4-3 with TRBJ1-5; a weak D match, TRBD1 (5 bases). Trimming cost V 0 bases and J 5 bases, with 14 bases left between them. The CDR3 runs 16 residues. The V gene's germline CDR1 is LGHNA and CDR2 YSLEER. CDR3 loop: CASSQDLATEDQPQHF. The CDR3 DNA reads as TGCGCCAGCAGCCAAGATCTAGCGACAGAGGATCAGCCCCAGCATTTT.

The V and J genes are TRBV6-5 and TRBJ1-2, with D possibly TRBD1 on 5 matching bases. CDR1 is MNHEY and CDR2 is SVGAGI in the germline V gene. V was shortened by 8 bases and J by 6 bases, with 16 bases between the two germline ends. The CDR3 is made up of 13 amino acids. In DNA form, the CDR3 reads TGTGCCAGCGCTCCGCAGGGATGGGATGGCTACACCTTC. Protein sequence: CASAPQGWDGYTF.

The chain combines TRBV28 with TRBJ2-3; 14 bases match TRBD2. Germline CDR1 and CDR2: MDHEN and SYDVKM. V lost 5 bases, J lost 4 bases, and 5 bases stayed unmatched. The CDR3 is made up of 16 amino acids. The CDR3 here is CASSPAGLAGADTQYF. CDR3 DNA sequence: TGTGCCAGCAGTCCCGCGGGACTAGCGGGAGCAGATACGCAGTATTTT.

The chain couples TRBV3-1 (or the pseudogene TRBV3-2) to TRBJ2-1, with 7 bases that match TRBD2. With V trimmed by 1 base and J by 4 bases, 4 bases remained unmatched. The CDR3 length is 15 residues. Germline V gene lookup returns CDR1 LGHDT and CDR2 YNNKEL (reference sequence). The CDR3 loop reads CASSQGGGGYNEQFF. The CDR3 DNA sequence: TGTGCCAGCAGCCAAGGGGGCGGGGGTTACAATGAGCAGTTCTTC.

The CDR3 protein is CASSPGQGRTEAFF. The CDR3 coding sequence is TGTGCCAGCAGCCCCGGACAGGGTAGGACTGAAGCTTTCTTT. V and J are TRBV5-8 and TRBJ1-1; the match to TRBD1 covers 8 bases. The germline gives CDR1 SGHTS, CDR2 YDEGEE. V lost 4 bases to trimming and J lost 5 bases; unmatched junction nucleotides: 7. The CDR3 totals 14 residues.

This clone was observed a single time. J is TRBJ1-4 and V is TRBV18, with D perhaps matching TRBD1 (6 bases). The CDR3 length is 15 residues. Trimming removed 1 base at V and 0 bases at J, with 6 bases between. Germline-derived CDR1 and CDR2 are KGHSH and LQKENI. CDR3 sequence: CASSPRTATNEKLFF. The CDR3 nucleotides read TGTGCCAGCTCACCACGGACAGCAACTAATGAAAAACTGTTTTTT.

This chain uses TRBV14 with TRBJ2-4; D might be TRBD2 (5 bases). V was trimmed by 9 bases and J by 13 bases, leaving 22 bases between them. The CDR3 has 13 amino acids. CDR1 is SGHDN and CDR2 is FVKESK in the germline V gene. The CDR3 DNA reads TGTGCCAGTTCAAATTACGGACTGAGGCGCCAGTACTTC. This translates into CASSNYGLRRQYF. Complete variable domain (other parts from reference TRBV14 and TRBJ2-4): EAGVTQFPSHSVIEKGQTVTLRCDPISGHDNLYWYRRVMGKEIKFLLHFVKESKQDESGMPNNRFLAERTGGTYSTLKVQPAELEDSGVYFCASSNYGLRRQYFGAGTRLSVL.

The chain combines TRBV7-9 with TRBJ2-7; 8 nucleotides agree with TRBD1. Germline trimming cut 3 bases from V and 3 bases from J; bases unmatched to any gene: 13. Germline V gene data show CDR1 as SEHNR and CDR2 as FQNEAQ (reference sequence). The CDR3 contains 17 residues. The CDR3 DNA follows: TGTGCCAGCAGCTTGGTCCCTCCGCGGACAGGGAGCTACGAGCAGTACTTC. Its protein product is CASSLVPPRTGSYEQYF.

This chain's CDR3 is CATSSRRDSSYEQYF. CDR3 coding DNA: TGTGCCACCAGCAGCAGGAGGGACAGCTCCTACGAGCAGTACTTC. V gene TRBV15 combines with J gene TRBJ2-7, with TRBD1 as a possible D gene (7 bases). The germline V gene encodes CDR1 LNHNV and CDR2 YYDKDF (reference sequence). The CDR3 runs 15 residues. Trimming pared 3 bases from V and 0 bases from J, leaving 12 bases between.

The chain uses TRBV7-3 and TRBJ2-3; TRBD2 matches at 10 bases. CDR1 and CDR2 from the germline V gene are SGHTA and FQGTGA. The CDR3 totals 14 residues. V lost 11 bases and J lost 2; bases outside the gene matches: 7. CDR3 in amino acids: CASGLAGATDTQYF. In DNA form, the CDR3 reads TGTGCCTCCGGGCTAGCGGGGGCCACAGATACGCAGTATTTT.

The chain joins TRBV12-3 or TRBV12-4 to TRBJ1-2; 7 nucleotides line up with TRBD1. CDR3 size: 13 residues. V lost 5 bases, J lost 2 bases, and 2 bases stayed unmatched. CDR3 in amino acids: CASSPDRNYGYTF. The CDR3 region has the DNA TGTGCCAGCAGTCCGGACAGGAACTATGGCTACACCTTC.

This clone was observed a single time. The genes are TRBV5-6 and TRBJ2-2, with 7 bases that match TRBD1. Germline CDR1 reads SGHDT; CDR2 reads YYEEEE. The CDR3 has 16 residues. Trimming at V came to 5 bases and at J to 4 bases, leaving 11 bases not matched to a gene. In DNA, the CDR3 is TGTGCCAGCAGACACTTCCGGGACAGAGGCACCGGGGAGCTGTTTTTT. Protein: CASRHFRDRGTGELFF.

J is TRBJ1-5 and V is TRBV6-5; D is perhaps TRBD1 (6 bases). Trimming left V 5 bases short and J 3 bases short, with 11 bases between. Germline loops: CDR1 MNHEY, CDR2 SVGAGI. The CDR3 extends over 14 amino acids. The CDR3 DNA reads TGTGCCAGCAGTCCTCAGGGGAACAATCAGCCCCAGCATTTT. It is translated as CASSPQGNNQPQHF.

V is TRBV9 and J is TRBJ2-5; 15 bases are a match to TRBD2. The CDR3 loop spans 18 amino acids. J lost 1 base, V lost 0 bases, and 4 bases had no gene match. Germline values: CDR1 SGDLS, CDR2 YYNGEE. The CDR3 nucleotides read TGTGCCAGCAGCGTAGGGACTAGCGGGGGGGTCCCCCAAGAGACCCAGTACTTC. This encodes CASSVGTSGGVPQETQYF. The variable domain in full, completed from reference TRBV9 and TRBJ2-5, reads DSGVTQTPKHLITATGQRVTLRCSPRSGDLSVYWYQQSLDQGLQFLIQYYNGEERAKGNILERFSAQQFPDLHSELNLSSLELGDSALYFCASSVGTSGGVPQETQYFGPGTRLLVL.

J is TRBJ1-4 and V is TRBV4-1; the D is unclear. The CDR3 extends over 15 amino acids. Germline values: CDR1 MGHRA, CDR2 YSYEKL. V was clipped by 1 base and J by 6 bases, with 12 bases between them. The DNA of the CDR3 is TGCGCCAGCAGCCAAGCTCCCAGAGGTGATGAAAAACTGTTTTTT. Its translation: CASSQAPRGDEKLFF.

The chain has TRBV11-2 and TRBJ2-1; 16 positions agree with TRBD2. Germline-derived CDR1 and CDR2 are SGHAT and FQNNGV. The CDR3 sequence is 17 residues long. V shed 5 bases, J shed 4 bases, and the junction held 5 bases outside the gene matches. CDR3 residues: CASSPGTSGRVYNEQFF. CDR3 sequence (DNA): TGTGCCAGCAGCCCCGGGACTAGCGGGAGGGTGTACAATGAGCAGTTCTTC.

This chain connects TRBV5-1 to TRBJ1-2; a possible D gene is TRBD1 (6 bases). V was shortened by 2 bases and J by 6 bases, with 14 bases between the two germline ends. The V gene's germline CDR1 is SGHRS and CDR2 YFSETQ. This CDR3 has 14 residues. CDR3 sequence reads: CASSFDRIGNGYTF. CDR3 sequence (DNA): TGCGCCAGCAGCTTCGACAGGATCGGAAATGGCTACACCTTC.

The CDR3 loop is CAGASGGDSYEQYF. DNA for the CDR3: TGTGCTGGGGCTAGCGGGGGAGACTCCTACGAGCAGTACTTC. V is TRBV28 and J is TRBJ2-7; 10 bases are shared with TRBD2. CDR3 length equals 14 residues. Germline CDR1 reads MDHEN; CDR2 reads SYDVKM.

As DNA, the CDR3 is TGTGCCAGCAGTTTAGGCCAGGGGCGTTATATTGACAATCAGCCCCAGCATTTT. It yields the protein CASSLGQGRYIDNQPQHF. This chain uses TRBV27 with TRBJ1-5, with D possibly being TRBD1 (6 bases). The V gene lost 2 bases and the J gene lost 3 bases, with 20 bases spanning the gap. Germline CDR1 and CDR2: MNHEY and SMNVEV (reference sequence). This CDR3 has 18 residues.

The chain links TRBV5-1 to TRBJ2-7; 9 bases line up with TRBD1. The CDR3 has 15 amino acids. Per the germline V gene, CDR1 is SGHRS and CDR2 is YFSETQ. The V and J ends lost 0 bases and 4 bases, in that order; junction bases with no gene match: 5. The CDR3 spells CASSLDGQGLYEQYF. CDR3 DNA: TGCGCCAGCAGCTTGGACGGACAGGGGTTGTACGAGCAGTACTTC.

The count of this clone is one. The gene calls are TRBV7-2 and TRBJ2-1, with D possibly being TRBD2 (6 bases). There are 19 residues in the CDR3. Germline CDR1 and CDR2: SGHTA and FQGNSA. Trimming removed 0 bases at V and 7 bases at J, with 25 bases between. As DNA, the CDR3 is TGTGCCAGCAGCTTAGCGCGTGGGCAGGCGCAGGAGGGCGCGAATGAGCAGTTCTTC. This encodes CASSLARGQAQEGANEQFF.

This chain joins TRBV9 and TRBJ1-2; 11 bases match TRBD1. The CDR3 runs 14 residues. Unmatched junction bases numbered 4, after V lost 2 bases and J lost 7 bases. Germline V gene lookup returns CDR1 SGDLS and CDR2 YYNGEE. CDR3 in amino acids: CASSVDRGRRGYTF. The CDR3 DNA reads TGTGCCAGCAGCGTGGACAGGGGGCGTCGTGGCTACACCTTC. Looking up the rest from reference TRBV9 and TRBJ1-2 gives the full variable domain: DSGVTQTPKHLITATGQRVTLRCSPRSGDLSVYWYQQSLDQGLQFLIQYYNGEERAKGNILERFSAQQFPDLHSELNLSSLELGDSALYFCASSVDRGRRGYTFGSGTRLTVV.

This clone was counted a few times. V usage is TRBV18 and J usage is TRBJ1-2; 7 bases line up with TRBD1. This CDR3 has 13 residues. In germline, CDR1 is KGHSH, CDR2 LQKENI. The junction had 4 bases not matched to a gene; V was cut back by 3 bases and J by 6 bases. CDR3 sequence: CASSPGQDHGYTF. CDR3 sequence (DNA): TGTGCCAGCTCACCCGGACAGGATCATGGCTACACCTTC.

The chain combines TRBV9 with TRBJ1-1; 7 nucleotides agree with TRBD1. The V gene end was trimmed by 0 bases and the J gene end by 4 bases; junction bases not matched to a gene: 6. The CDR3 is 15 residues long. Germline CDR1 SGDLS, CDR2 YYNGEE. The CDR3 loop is CASSVEGRGFTEAFF. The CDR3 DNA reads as TGTGCCAGCAGCGTAGAGGGCAGGGGGTTCACTGAAGCTTTCTTT.